This T cell receptor beta chain derives from a study of shared clonotypes between healthy human individuals. In the source study's methods: As immunoSEQ supplied junction-only sequences (without quality scores), filtering differed. Using immunoSEQ multiplex PCR, the repertoire was profiled, and TCRdb retains in-frame clones only, with some absent. The V and J calls and clone size are taken from that table; D and trimming were inferred from the DNA. The profile shows some 2,500,000 clones, approximately 93% of them singletons. Notes on the study in general: Rarefaction analysis demonstrated incomplete sorted-subset sequencing notwithstanding large depth. Researchers found naive subsets generally carried larger estimated richness than memory subsets.

The length of the CDR3 is 15 residues. CDR1 is MNHNS, CDR2 SASEGT, per germline. V was clipped by 4 bases and J by 1 base, with 11 bases between them. A word on this clone: Its antigen is undetermined.

Caucasian adults living in Nashville, Tennessee, provided all samples. The sequence was obtained from a man younger than 35 in good health. Some clones in this sample may be carry-over from other donors' samples. The chain joins TRBV6-1 to TRBJ1-3; possibly TRBD1 for D (5 bases). Sample: naive CD4+ T cells from PBMCs. The sample's subset: CD45RA+ positively selected. The CDR3 nucleotides are TGTGCCAGCAGTGCCAGCCCAGGGTCTGGAAACACCATATATTTT. It codes for CASSASPGSGNTIYF.